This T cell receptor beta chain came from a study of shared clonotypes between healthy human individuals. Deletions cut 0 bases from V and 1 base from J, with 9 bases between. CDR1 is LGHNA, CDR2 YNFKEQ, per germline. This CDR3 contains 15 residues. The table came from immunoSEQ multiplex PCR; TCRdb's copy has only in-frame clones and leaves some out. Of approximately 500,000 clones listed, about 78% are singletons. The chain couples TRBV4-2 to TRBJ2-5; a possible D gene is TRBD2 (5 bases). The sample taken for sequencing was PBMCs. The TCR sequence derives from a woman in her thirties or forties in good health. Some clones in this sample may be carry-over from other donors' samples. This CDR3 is CASSQDGGLQETQYF. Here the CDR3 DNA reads TGTGCCAGCAGCCAAGATGGCGGGCTCCAAGAGACCCAGTACTTC.